The clone carrying this T cell receptor beta chain was detected a few times. Germline-derived CDR1 and CDR2 are SQVTM and ANQGSEA. The V end was cut by 5 bases, the J end by 4 bases, with 9 bases between. CDR3 length equals 11 residues. The data stem from a study of response to subunit inactivated influenza vaccine. TCRdb redid the calling of the RT-PCR reads with MiXCR, one entry per CDR3 protein. The sample has approximately 730,000 distinct CDR3 sequences; approximately 13% are singletons. The sequencing here drew on PBMCs from blood, taken around two weeks before vaccination. The chain couples TRBV29-1 to TRBJ2-7, with D perhaps TRBD1 (5 bases). The TCR sequence derives from a man aged 50-60 years who received an inactivated influenza vaccine. Written as DNA, the CDR3 is TGCAGCGTTATTCAGGGATACGAGCAGTACTTC. It specifies CSVIQGYEQYF.